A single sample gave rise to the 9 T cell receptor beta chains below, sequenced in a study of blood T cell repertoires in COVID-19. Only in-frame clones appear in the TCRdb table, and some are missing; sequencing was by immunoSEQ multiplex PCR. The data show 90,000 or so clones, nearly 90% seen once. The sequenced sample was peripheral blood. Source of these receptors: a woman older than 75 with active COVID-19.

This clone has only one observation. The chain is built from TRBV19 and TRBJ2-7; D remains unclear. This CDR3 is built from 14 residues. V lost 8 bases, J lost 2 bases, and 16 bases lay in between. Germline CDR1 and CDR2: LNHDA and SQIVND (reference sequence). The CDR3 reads CASSYGGYTYEQYF. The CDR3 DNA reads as TGTGCCAGTTCGTACGGCGGATACACCTACGAGCAGTACTTC.

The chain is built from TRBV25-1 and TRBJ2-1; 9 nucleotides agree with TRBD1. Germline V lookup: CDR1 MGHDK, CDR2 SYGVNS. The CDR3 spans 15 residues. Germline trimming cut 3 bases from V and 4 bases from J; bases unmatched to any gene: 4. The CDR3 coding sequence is TGTGCCAGCAGTGACGGGACAGGGTTATACAATGAGCAGTTCTTC. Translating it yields CASSDGTGLYNEQFF.

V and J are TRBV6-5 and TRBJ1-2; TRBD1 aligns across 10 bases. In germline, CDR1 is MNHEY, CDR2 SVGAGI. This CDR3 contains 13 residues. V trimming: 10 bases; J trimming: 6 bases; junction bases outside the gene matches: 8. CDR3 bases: TGTGCCATCAGACGGGACAGGGGAGATGGCTACACCTTC. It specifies CAIRRDRGDGYTF.

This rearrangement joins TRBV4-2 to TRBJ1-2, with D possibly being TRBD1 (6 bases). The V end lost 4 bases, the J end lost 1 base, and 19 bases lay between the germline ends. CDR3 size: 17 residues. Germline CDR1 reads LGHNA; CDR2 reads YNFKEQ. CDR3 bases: TGTGCCAGCAGCCGAAAATCTCCGGGACAAGTTAACTATGGCTACACCTTC. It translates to CASSRKSPGQVNYGYTF.

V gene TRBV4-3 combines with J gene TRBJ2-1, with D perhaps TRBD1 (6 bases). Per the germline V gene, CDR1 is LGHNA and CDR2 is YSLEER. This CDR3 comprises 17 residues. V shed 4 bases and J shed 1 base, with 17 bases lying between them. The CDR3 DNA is TGCGCCAGCAGCCCAGGGGCCCCCGACTTTTCCTACAATGAGCAGTTCTTC. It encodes CASSPGAPDFSYNEQFF.

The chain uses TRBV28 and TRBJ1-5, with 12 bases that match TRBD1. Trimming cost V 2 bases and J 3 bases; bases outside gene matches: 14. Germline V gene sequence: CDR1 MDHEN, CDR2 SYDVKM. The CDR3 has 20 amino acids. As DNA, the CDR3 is TGTGCCAGCAGTTTAACGGGGACAGGGGGCGCCCGCCCCTTCAATCAGCCCCAGCATTTT. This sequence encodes CASSLTGTGGARPFNQPQHF.

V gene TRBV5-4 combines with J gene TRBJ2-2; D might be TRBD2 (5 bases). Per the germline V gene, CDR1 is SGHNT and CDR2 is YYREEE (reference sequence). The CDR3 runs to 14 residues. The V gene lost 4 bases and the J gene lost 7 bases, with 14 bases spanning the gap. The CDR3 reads CASSLRGGHGELFF. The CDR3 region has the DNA TGTGCCAGCAGCCTCCGGGGTGGCCACGGGGAGCTGTTTTTT. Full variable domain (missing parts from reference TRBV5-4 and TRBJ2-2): ETGVTQSPTHLIKTRGQQVTLRCSSQSGHNTVSWYQQALGQGPQFIFQYYREEENGRGNFPPRFSGLQFPNYSSELNVNALELDDSALYLCASSLRGGHGELFFGEGSRLTVL.

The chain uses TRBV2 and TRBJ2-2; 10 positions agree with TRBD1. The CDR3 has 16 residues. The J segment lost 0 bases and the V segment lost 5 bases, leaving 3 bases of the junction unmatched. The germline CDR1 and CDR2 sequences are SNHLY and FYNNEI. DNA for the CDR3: TGTGCCAGCAGTCCTGGGACAGGGGCGAACACCGGGGAGCTGTTTTTT. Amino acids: CASSPGTGANTGELFF.

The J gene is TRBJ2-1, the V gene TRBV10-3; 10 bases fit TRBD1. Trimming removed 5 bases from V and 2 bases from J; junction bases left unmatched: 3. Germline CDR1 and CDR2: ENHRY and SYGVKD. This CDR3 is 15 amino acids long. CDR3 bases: TGTGCCATCAGTATAGGACAGGGGGCCTACAATGAGCAGTTCTTC. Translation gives CAISIGQGAYNEQFF.